The 20 T cell receptor beta chains below were found in one sample sequenced in a study of early T cells in non-severe SARS-CoV-2 infection. Each CDR3 protein is one row after TCRdb ran MiXCR on the 5' RACE reads. The sample records approximately 56,000 distinct CDR3 sequences, about 10% being singletons. Input material: whole blood. All receptors derive from an adult who was a healthcare worker with PCR-confirmed SARS-CoV-2 infection or an uninfected control (not recorded which).

The chain combines TRBV20-1 with TRBJ2-1, with TRBD2 identical over 10 bases. The CDR3 is 15 residues long. Germline loops: CDR1 DFQATT, CDR2 SNEGSKA (reference sequence). V shed 5 bases and J 8 bases; nucleotides not matched to a gene: 12. In DNA form, the CDR3 reads TGCAGTGCTGACTCCGGGACTAGCGTCGGCGATGAGCAGTTCTTC. It encodes CSADSGTSVGDEQFF.

This clonotype was detected only a few times. The V gene is TRBV5-4, the J gene TRBJ2-3, with 8 bases matching TRBD1. The trim removed 4 bases at V and 8 bases at J, leaving 36 bases unmatched. The CDR3 runs to 23 residues. The germline gives CDR1 SGHNT, CDR2 YYREEE (reference sequence). CDR3 region: CASSRIPALRGRGEGQNGGTQYF. The CDR3 DNA reads as TGTGCCAGCAGCCGAATACCCGCTCTCAGGGGGCGCGGAGAAGGCCAGAATGGGGGTACGCAGTATTTT.

This clonotype showed up just a few times. The rearrangement links TRBV20-1 to TRBJ1-3, with D hard to call. Germline-derived CDR1 and CDR2 are DFQATT and SNEGSKA (reference sequence). Trimming pared 0 bases from V and 2 bases from J, leaving 2 bases between. This CDR3 region has 12 residues. Here the CDR3 DNA reads TGCAGTGCTAGAGAACCTGGAAACACCATATATTTT. Protein: CSAREPGNTIYF.

This clonotype was detected only a few times. The V call is TRBV9, the J call TRBJ1-2; possible D gene TRBD1, 6 bases. Between the trimmed V and J ends, which lost 0 bases and 6 bases, there was a span of 9 bases. Per the germline V gene, CDR1 is SGDLS and CDR2 is YYNGEE. The CDR3 spans 13 residues. CDR3 sequence: CASSVGQVDGYTF. DNA for the CDR3: TGTGCCAGCAGCGTAGGACAGGTGGATGGCTACACCTTC.

Ten or more counts support this clonotype. The gene calls are TRBV10-2 and TRBJ2-7, with D uncertain. Trimming stripped 5 bases from V and 6 bases from J, with 20 bases between. Germline assignment: CDR1 WSHSY and CDR2 SAAADI. This CDR3 is 15 amino acids long. The CDR3 DNA is TGCGCCAGCAGTCCCCCCTACACCCCTCCTTCCGAGCAGTACTTC. This gives the protein CASSPPYTPPSEQYF.

This clonotype appeared a few times. J is TRBJ1-1 and V is TRBV7-8; a possible D gene is TRBD1 (5 bases). Per germline, CDR1 SGHVS and CDR2 FQNEAQ. This CDR3 comprises 16 residues. Trimming shortened V by 0 bases and J by 6 bases, and 17 bases separated the two germline ends. CDR3 residues: CASSLARTYLGAEAFF. In DNA, the CDR3 is TGTGCCAGCAGCTTAGCTCGGACATACCTTGGGGCTGAAGCTTTCTTT. Variable domain in full (rest from reference TRBV7-8 and TRBJ1-1): GAGVSQSPRYKVAKRGQDVALRCDPISGHVSLFWYQQALGQGPEFLTYFQNEAQLDKSGLPSDRFFAERPEGSVSTLKIQRTQQEDSAVYLCASSLARTYLGAEAFFGQGTRLTVV.

This clonotype was counted ten times or more. This rearrangement joins TRBV6-5 to TRBJ1-1; D unresolved. The CDR3 length is 13 residues. Trimming removed 6 bases from V and 7 bases from J, with 15 bases in between. CDR1 and CDR2 from the germline V gene are MNHEY and SVGAGI. Here the CDR3 reads CASRYISAVEAFF. In nucleotides, the CDR3 is TGTGCCAGCAGATATATCTCAGCGGTTGAAGCTTTCTTT.

Only a few counts were recorded for this clonotype. The J gene is TRBJ1-5, the V gene TRBV5-1; tentatively, D is TRBD1 (5 bases). Trimming stripped 4 bases from V and 6 bases from J, with 17 bases between. This CDR3 region has 15 residues. Germline V CDR1 and CDR2: SGHRS, YFSETQ. The CDR3 DNA is TGCGCCAGCAGCCCGCGGCCTGGGGCGGCTCAGCCCCAGCATTTT. Translating it yields CASSPRPGAAQPQHF.

The sample holds a few counts of this clonotype. The genes are TRBV9 and TRBJ2-1, with TRBD2 identical over 13 bases. The CDR3 consists of 15 residues. The trim removed 4 bases at V and 10 bases at J, leaving 8 bases unmatched. CDR1 SGDLS and CDR2 YYNGEE come from the germline V gene. This CDR3 reads CASSPVGLAGPEQFF. In DNA, the CDR3 is TGTGCCAGCAGCCCCGTGGGACTAGCGGGACCCGAGCAGTTCTTC.

This clonotype was seen at least ten times. The chain recombines TRBV28 with TRBJ1-3; D unresolved. This CDR3 comprises 15 residues. Germline V lookup: CDR1 MDHEN, CDR2 SYDVKM. Trimming removed 7 bases at V and 0 bases at J, with 13 bases between. The CDR3 bases are TGTGCCAGCACCGGGTTTATCGGCTCTGGAAACACCATATATTTT. Translating gives CASTGFIGSGNTIYF.

This clonotype was detected once. The chain recombines TRBV2 with TRBJ1-1; no definite D call. This CDR3 region has 15 residues. Germline lookup yields CDR1 SNHLY and CDR2 FYNNEI. Trimming shortened V by 5 bases and J by 4 bases, and 17 bases separated the two germline ends. The CDR3: CASSPGLLRGTEAFF. For the CDR3, the DNA is TGTGCCAGCAGTCCAGGCCTCCTCAGAGGCACTGAAGCTTTCTTT.

In this sample, this clonotype turned up many times. This rearrangement joins TRBV4-1 to TRBJ1-2; possible D gene TRBD1, 5 bases. Trimming stripped 4 bases from V and 3 bases from J, with 12 bases between. The germline V gene has CDR1 MGHRA and CDR2 YSYEKL. This CDR3 has 14 residues. CDR3 DNA sequence: TGCGCCAGCAGCCTTCGAAGGGGTGACTATGGCTACACCTTC. Protein: CASSLRRGDYGYTF.

This clonotype was counted at least ten times. The chain employs TRBV9 and TRBJ2-1, with 8 positions matching TRBD1. Germline CDR1 is SGDLS and CDR2 is YYNGEE. The V gene end was trimmed by 0 bases and the J gene end by 7 bases; junction bases not matched to a gene: 9. This CDR3 has 16 residues. The CDR3: CASSVELDRVFNEQFF. The CDR3 region has the DNA TGTGCCAGCAGCGTAGAGCTGGACAGGGTTTTTAATGAGCAGTTCTTC.

This clonotype was counted many times. The chain links TRBV5-4 to TRBJ2-1, with 8 bases lining up with TRBD1. V was pared by 10 bases and J by 6 bases, with 9 bases of the junction left unmatched. From germline, CDR1 is SGHNT and CDR2 YYREEE (reference sequence). This CDR3 has 13 amino acids. CDR3: CAGTVDRGNEQFF. CDR3 DNA: TGTGCCGGCACCGTCGACAGGGGCAATGAGCAGTTCTTC.

This chain connects TRBV13 to TRBJ2-1, with 8 bases fitting TRBD2. The trim removed 4 bases at V and 3 bases at J, leaving 5 bases unmatched. Germline V gene sequence: CDR1 PRHDT, CDR2 FYEKMQ (reference sequence). The CDR3 runs to 15 residues. The CDR3 region is CASSSTGGLYNEQFF. CDR3 nucleotides: TGTGCCAGCAGCTCAACGGGGGGGCTCTACAATGAGCAGTTCTTC.

In its sample, this clonotype was seen a few times. The chain combines TRBV6-2 or TRBV6-3 with TRBJ1-2; D not resolved. CDR3 size: 15 residues. V was shortened by 2 bases and J by 10 bases, with 20 bases between the two germline ends. Germline V lookup: CDR1 MNHEY, CDR2 SVGEGT. CDR3 in DNA: TGTGCCAGCAGTTACGCAGACCGGGCGGTTTGGGTCTACACCTTC. Translation gives CASSYADRAVWVYTF.

This clonotype was counted between two and nine times. The chain employs TRBV12-3 or TRBV12-4 and TRBJ1-1; 7 bases align to TRBD1. The CDR3 is made up of 13 amino acids. V lost 6 bases, J lost 6 bases, and 7 bases stayed unmatched. The CDR3 nucleotides are TGTGCCAGCAGCCCCGACAGGGAGGCTGAAGCTTTCTTT. Encoded protein: CASSPDREAEAFF.

The rearrangement uses TRBV29-1 and TRBJ1-2; D is unresolved. V lost 3 bases and J 8 bases, leaving 13 bases between the germline ends. The CDR3 runs 12 residues. Germline V lookup: CDR1 SQVTM, CDR2 ANQGSEA. CDR3 in DNA: TGCAGCGTTGACCAATCCGGGGTAGGCTACACCTTC. Translation gives CSVDQSGVGYTF.

The V call is TRBV6-2 or TRBV6-3, the J call TRBJ1-1; D unclear. Germline loops: CDR1 MNHEY, CDR2 SVGEGT. The CDR3 runs 13 residues. The germline V and J ends were trimmed by 5 bases and 7 bases, with 14 bases remaining between them. DNA for the CDR3: TGTGCCAGCAGTCGGACGGGCTGGGGTGAAGCTTTCTTT. The encoded protein is CASSRTGWGEAFF.

The chain combines TRBV12-3 or TRBV12-4 with TRBJ2-3, with 10 bases lining up with TRBD2. The CDR3 length is 15 residues. The trim removed 5 bases at V and 3 bases at J, leaving 5 bases unmatched. The CDR3 protein is CASSSSSGRTDTQYF. The CDR3 DNA reads TGTGCCAGCAGTAGTTCTAGCGGGAGAACAGATACGCAGTATTTT.